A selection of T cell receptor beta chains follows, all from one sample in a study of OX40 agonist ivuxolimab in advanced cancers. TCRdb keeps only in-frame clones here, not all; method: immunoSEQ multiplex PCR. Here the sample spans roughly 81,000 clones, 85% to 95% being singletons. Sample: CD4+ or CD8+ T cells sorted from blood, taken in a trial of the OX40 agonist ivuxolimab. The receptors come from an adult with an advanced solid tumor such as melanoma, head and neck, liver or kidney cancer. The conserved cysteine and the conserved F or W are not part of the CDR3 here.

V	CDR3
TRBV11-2	ASSSLAGGPHEQY
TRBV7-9	ASSVLGTTKIQETQY
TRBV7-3	ASSYLGDPSTDTQY
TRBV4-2	ASSHRRKDYEQY
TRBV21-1	ASSPRTDHKRTYEQY
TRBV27	ASSILMSTDTQY
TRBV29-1	SVERTDSYEQY
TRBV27	ASRPGQPLYEQY
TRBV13	ASSLFDTDTQY
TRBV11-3	ASSLDRSVLGESPYNEQF
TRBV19	ASSIAGTSYNEQF
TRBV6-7	ASRYLGDRAEQY
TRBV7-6	ASSKDMRGNQPQH
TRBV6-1	AAREPLGEQY
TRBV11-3	ASSLDKGLAFDEQY
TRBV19	ASSEGLAGGLLLGELF
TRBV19	ASSPHREINEQF
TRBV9	ASSPEGGMGTDTQY
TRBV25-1	ASSLGRGYGYT
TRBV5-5	ASSLRQGGYEQY
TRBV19	ASSWTVSTEAF
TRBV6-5	ASRGTSYEQY
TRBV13	ASSPRGEDEQF
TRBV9	ASSVDERSSYNEQF
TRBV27	ASSLNSRYEQY
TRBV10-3	AISAGLAGGPYEQY
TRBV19	ASSYSGSSYNEQF
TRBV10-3	AISIGRAGNNEQF
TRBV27	ASSFGTAPETQY
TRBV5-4	ASSLRGNTGELF
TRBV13	ASSSVLHGTEAF